This T cell receptor beta chain was identified in a study of cytomegalovirus exposure and HLA in healthy donors. Study-level findings and limits: The authors listed some 150 TCR beta chains as cytomegalovirus-associated. Some V segments, TRBV6-2 and TRBV6-3 among them, were indistinguishable and were therefore excluded. In a later analysis, a genetic analysis reported fewer productive-TCR N-insertions in an Asian-associated ancestry cluster than the cohort average.

The CDR3 sequence is 16 residues long. V trimming: 6 bases; J trimming: 6 bases; junction bases outside the gene matches: 15. Germline loops: CDR1 MNHEY, CDR2 SMNVEV (reference sequence). 13 Jbeta primers and 60 Vbeta primers were used for the PCR. Using immunoSEQ multiplex PCR, the repertoire was profiled, and TCRdb retains in-frame clones only, with some absent. The sample holds around 50,000 clones, 72% seen once. In regard to this clone: The antigen is not known.

Sequenced: PBMCs. This clonotype was obtained from a man in his thirties or forties in good health and CMV-seronegative. The chain employs TRBV27 and TRBJ2-7; 9 bases are shared with TRBD2. The CDR3: CASSAARIAGVGEQYF. The CDR3 coding sequence is TGTGCCAGCAGCGCGGCCCGAATAGCGGGAGTGGGCGAGCAGTACTTC.